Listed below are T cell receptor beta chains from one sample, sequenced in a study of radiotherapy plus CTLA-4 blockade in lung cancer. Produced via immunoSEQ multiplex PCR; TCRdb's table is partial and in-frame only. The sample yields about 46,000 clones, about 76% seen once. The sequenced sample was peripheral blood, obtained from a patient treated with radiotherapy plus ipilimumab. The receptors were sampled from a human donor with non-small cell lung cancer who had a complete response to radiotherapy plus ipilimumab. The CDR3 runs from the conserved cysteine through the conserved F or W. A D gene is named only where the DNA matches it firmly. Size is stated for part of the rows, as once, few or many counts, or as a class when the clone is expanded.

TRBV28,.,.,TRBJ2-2,CASTMNTGELFF,TGTGCCAGCACCATGAACACCGGGGAGCTGTTTTTT
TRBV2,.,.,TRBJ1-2,CASSAWTAGYTF,TGTGCCAGCAGTGCTTGGACTGCTGGCTACACCTTC
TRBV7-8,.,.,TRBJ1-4,CASSLTRGDEKLFF,TGTGCCAGCAGCTTAACCAGGGGAGACGAAAAACTGTTTTTT
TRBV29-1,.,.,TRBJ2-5,CSVEKQGSETQYF,TGCAGCGTTGAAAAACAGGGTAGCGAGACCCAGTACTTC
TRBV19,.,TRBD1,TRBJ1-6,CASTETGTVNSPLHF,TGTGCCAGTACTGAGACCGGGACAGTTAATTCACCCCTCCACTTT
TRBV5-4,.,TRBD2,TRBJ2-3,CASSLRREAADTQYF,TGTGCCAGCAGCTTAAGGCGGGAGGCCGCGGATACGCAGTATTTT
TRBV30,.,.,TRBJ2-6,CAWRAGGTGANVLTF,TGTGCCTGGAGGGCTGGAGGGACTGGGGCCAACGTCCTGACTTTC
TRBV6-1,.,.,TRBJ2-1,CASSGAPLHEQFF,TGTGCCAGCAGTGGGGCCCCCTTGCATGAGCAGTTCTTC
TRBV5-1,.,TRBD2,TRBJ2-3,CASSLVSSGSAGADTQYF,TGCGCCAGCAGCTTGGTCTCTAGCGGGAGCGCGGGGGCAGATACGCAGTATTTT
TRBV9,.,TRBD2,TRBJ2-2,CASSEWAGANTGELFF,TGTGCCAGCAGCGAGTGGGCGGGAGCGAACACCGGGGAGCTGTTTTTT
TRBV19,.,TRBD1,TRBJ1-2,CATKDRGSANYGYTF,TGTGCCACTAAGGACAGGGGATCAGCTAACTATGGCTACACCTTC
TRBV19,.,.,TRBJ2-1,CASSIGGLAFF,TGTGCCAGTAGTATAGGAGGGTTGGCGTTCTTC
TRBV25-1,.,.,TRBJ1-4,CASTKGIGEKLFF,TGTGCCAGCACTAAGGGGATTGGTGAAAAACTGTTTTTT
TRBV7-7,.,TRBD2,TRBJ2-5,CASTRGGGGHQETQYF,TGTGCTAGCACCCGAGGCGGCGGGGGTCATCAAGAGACCCAGTACTTC
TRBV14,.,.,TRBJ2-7,CVSSAGGYEQYF,TGTGTCAGCAGCGCCGGGGGCTACGAGCAGTACTTC
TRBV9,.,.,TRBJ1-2,CASGGVHGYTF,TGTGCCAGCGGAGGAGTCCATGGCTACACCTTC
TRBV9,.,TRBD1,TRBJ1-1,CASSSSGGITEAFF,TGTGCCAGCAGCTCCTCAGGGGGCATCACTGAAGCTTTCTTT
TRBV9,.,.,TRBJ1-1,CASSGGRADTEAFF,TGTGCCAGCAGCGGCGGGCGGGCTGACACTGAAGCTTTCTTT
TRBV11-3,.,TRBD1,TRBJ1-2,CASSLGGGTGKGYTF,TGTGCCAGCAGCTTAGGAGGGGGGACAGGAAAAGGCTACACCTTC
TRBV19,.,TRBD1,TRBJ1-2,CASNQGADNYGYTF,TGTGCCAGCAATCAGGGGGCAGATAACTATGGCTACACCTTC
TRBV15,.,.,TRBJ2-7,CATSRARAGSYEQYF,TGTGCCACCAGCAGAGCGCGAGCAGGGTCCTACGAGCAGTACTTC
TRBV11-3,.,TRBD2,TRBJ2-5,CASSLDGLAEETQYF,TGTGCCAGCAGCTTAGATGGACTAGCGGAAGAGACCCAGTACTTC
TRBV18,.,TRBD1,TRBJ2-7,CASSPVRTGVEQYF,TGTGCCAGCTCACCAGTTAGGACAGGGGTCGAGCAGTACTTC
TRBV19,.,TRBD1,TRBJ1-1,CASNDRVTEAFF,TGTGCCAGTAATGACAGGGTGACTGAAGCTTTCTTT
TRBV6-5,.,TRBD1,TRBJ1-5,CASLRDRGRNQPQHF,TGTGCCAGCCTCCGGGACAGGGGTCGAAATCAGCCCCAGCATTTT
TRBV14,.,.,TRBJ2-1,CASSRPARAYNEQFF,TGTGCCAGCAGCCGCCCGGCGAGGGCCTACAATGAGCAGTTCTTC
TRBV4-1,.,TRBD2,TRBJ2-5,CASSRVLAVQETQYF,TGCGCCAGCAGCCGAGTACTAGCGGTCCAAGAGACCCAGTACTTC
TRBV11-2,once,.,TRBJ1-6,CASSSTLPGPNSPLHF,TGTGCCAGCAGCTCAACACTCCCGGGTCCCAATTCACCCCTCCACTTT
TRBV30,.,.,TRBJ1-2,CAWRGLLHYGYTF,TGTGCCTGGAGGGGACTGCTCCACTATGGCTACACCTTC
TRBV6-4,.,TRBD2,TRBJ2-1,CASSPREGVYNEQFF,TGTGCCAGCAGTCCCCGGGAGGGCGTGTACAATGAGCAGTTCTTC
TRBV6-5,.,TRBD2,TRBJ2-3,CASSMGGLAGDTQYF,TGTGCCAGCAGTATGGGGGGGCTAGCGGGAGATACGCAGTATTTT
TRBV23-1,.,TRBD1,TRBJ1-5,CASSRRRDRVSLNSNQPQHF,TGCGCCAGCAGTCGGCGCCGGGACAGGGTAAGTTTGAATAGCAATCAGCCCCAGCATTTT
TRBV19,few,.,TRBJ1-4,CASSKEVRATNEKLFF,TGTGCCAGTAGCAAAGAGGTGCGGGCAACTAATGAAAAACTGTTTTTT
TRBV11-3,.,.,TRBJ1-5,CASSLDGRQPQHF,TGTGCCAGCAGCTTAGACGGTCGTCAGCCCCAGCATTTT
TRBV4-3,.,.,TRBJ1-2,CASSQPGNYGYTF,TGCGCCAGCAGCCAACCGGGGAACTATGGCTACACCTTC
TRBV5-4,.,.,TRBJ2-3,CASSPAGGSSTDTQYF,TGTGCCAGCAGCCCGGCTGGCGGTTCTAGCACAGATACGCAGTATTTT
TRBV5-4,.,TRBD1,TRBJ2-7,CASSARQGAYEQYF,TGTGCCAGCAGCGCCCGACAGGGGGCCTACGAGCAGTACTTC
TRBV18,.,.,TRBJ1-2,CASSPESTGDYGYTF,TGTGCCAGCTCACCTGAATCCACAGGAGACTATGGCTACACCTTC
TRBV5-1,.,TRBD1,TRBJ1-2,CASREGSGQGAYGYTF,TGCGCCAGCAGAGAGGGGTCCGGACAGGGGGCCTATGGCTACACCTTC
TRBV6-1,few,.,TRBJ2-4,CASSEALFPVKTGNIQYF,TGTGCCAGCAGTGAAGCTCTATTTCCCGTAAAGACGGGAAACATTCAGTACTTC
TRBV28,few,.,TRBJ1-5,CAIQGIKTHPHF,TGTGCCATCCAGGGAATAAAGACACACCCGCATTTT